Detailed here is one TCR beta chain. What it binds is unknown. This sample is drawn from a study of cytomegalovirus exposure and HLA in healthy donors. Study-wide findings and caveats: Presence/absence analysis assumed near-uniform sequencing depth across donors. Researchers counted around 160 TCR beta chains as cytomegalovirus-associated. Under in vitro conditions, three CMV-associated chains were confirmed as specific for CMV antigens. An analysis done earlier found most TCR beta V segments productive about 90% or about 30% of the time.

The PCR used 60 Vbeta and 13 Jbeta primers. Clones were read by immunoSEQ multiplex PCR, and TCRdb kept only the in-frame ones, dropping some. The sample includes 68,000 or so clones. The clonotype was recovered from a female donor in good health and CMV-seropositive. Sequencing was done on a sample of PBMCs.

The CDR3 region has the DNA TGTGCCAGTAGTGAGATGAGCTCCTATAATTCACCCCTCCACTTT. It codes for CASSEMSSYNSPLHF. This chain connects TRBV19 to TRBJ1-6; D is undetermined. CDR1 is LNHDA and CDR2 is SQIVND in the germline V gene (reference sequence). This CDR3 comprises 15 residues. V gave up 5 bases and J gave up 0 bases, with 8 bases separating them.